Listed here is a single TCR beta chain. This record belongs to a study of shared clonotypes between healthy human individuals. The assay was immunoSEQ multiplex PCR, and TCRdb's table has in-frame clones only and misses some. The sample has fewer than 650,000 clones, 76% seen once. V was cut by 0 bases and J by 4 bases, with 12 bases left in between. The CDR3 is made up of 15 amino acids. Germline V gene data show CDR1 as SGHRS and CDR2 as YFSETQ. This clonotype was obtained from a woman between 35 and 50 years old in good health. Some clones in this sample may be carry-over from other donors' samples. What was sequenced was PBMCs. The chain couples TRBV5-1 to TRBJ2-3, with no clear D. DNA for the CDR3: TGCGCCAGCAGCTTGGCCGGGTTGACTGCAGATACGCAGTATTTT. It is translated as CASSLAGLTADTQYF. The variable domain in full, completed from reference TRBV5-1 and TRBJ2-3, reads KAGVTQTPRYLIKTRGQQVTLSCSPISGHRSVSWYQQTPGQGLQFLFEYFSETQRNKGNFPGRFSGRQFSNSRSEMNVSTLELGDSALYLCASSLAGLTADTQYFGPGTRLTVL.